The 27 T cell receptor beta chains below all came from one sample that was sequenced in a study of shared clonotypes between healthy human individuals. Measured with immunoSEQ multiplex PCR; TCRdb has only the in-frame clones, and not every one. The data show hundreds of thousands of clones, 96% seen once. Sequenced material: memory CD8+ T cells sorted from blood. Noted subset: CD45RO+ cells pooled with CCR7-negative TemRA cells. Receptors originate from a man under 40 in good health.

The V call is TRBV18, the J call TRBJ2-2; no definite D call. This CDR3 spans 13 amino acids. V was shortened by 3 bases and J by 6 bases, with 8 bases between the two germline ends. The V gene's germline CDR1 is KGHSH and CDR2 LQKENI. The CDR3 reads CASSPYAAGELFF. CDR3 DNA sequence: TGTGCCAGCTCACCTTACGCGGCCGGGGAGCTGTTTTTT.

The rearrangement uses TRBV9 and TRBJ2-7; TRBD2 might be the D (6 bases). The CDR3 sequence is 16 residues long. Germline CDR1 SGDLS, CDR2 YYNGEE. V dropped 4 bases and J dropped 0 bases, with 17 bases sitting between them. CDR3 DNA sequence: TGTGCCAGCAGCTCCGGACGGGAGACCCCCTCCTACGAGCAGTACTTC. Residues: CASSSGRETPSYEQYF.

The count of this clone is one. The rearrangement uses TRBV2 and TRBJ2-1; 10 positions match TRBD2. The CDR3 has 20 amino acids. Germline V CDR1 and CDR2: SNHLY, FYNNEI. V was pared by 5 bases and J by 4 bases, with 20 bases of the junction left unmatched. CDR3 in amino acids: CASSHPGQGVGLADYNEQFF. CDR3 DNA: TGTGCCAGCAGTCACCCCGGACAGGGTGTAGGACTAGCGGATTACAATGAGCAGTTCTTC.

The rearrangement uses TRBV7-9 and TRBJ2-5; TRBD2 matches at 12 bases. Per germline, CDR1 SEHNR and CDR2 FQNEAQ (reference sequence). The V and J ends lost 5 bases and 5 bases, in that order; junction bases with no gene match: 6. This CDR3 is 15 amino acids long. This CDR3 reads CASSQTSGRRETQYF. For the CDR3, the DNA is TGTGCCAGCAGCCAGACTAGCGGGAGAAGGGAGACCCAGTACTTC.

CDR3 loop: CASSPLAGGTYEQYF. The DNA of the CDR3 is TGTGCCAGCAGCCCTCTAGCGGGAGGGACCTACGAGCAGTACTTC. The chain links TRBV7-2 to TRBJ2-7; 12 nucleotides align to TRBD2. The CDR3 totals 15 residues. With V trimmed by 5 bases and J by 2 bases, 4 bases remained unmatched. Germline loops: CDR1 SGHTA, CDR2 FQGNSA.

V gene TRBV28 combines with J gene TRBJ2-3; D may be TRBD1 (5 bases). The CDR3 runs to 15 residues. Germline V gene sequence: CDR1 MDHEN, CDR2 SYDVKM. The germline V and J ends were trimmed by 3 bases and 3 bases, with 13 bases remaining between them. Here the CDR3 reads CASSFGRVETDTQYF. The CDR3 DNA reads TGTGCCAGCAGTTTTGGCAGGGTGGAAACAGATACGCAGTATTTT.

The chain recombines TRBV7-6 with TRBJ2-7, with unresolved D. Germline lookup yields CDR1 SGHVS and CDR2 FNYEAQ. CDR3 length: 14 residues. V lost 1 base and J 4 bases, leaving 11 bases between the germline ends. DNA of the CDR3: TGTGCCAGCAGCTTAGAGCCCGGGCCTTACGAGCAGTACTTC. Residues: CASSLEPGPYEQYF.

The V gene is TRBV11-2, the J gene TRBJ2-7; 7 bases match TRBD2. V shed 1 base and J 0 bases; nucleotides not matched to a gene: 9. The CDR3 runs 17 residues. Per the germline V gene, CDR1 is SGHAT and CDR2 is FQNNGV. CDR3 amino acids: CASSLGSRASGSYEQYF. The CDR3 bases are TGTGCCAGCAGCTTAGGATCACGGGCTAGCGGCTCCTACGAGCAGTACTTC.

The chain recombines TRBV15 with TRBJ2-1; perhaps TRBD1 as D (5 bases). CDR1 and CDR2 from the germline V gene are LNHNV and YYDKDF (reference sequence). The CDR3 runs 16 residues. V lost 0 bases to trimming and J lost 6 bases, with 15 bases between them. The CDR3 DNA follows: TGTGCCACCAGCAGAGAAACCTTTTGGGGCCCCAATGAGCAGTTCTTC. Residues: CATSRETFWGPNEQFF.

The gene calls are TRBV6-5 and TRBJ2-1; 7 nucleotides match TRBD1. The junction had 0 bases not matched to a gene; V was cut back by 4 bases and J by 6 bases. This CDR3 comprises 12 residues. Germline CDR1 reads MNHEY; CDR2 reads SVGAGI. This CDR3 is CASSSGGNEQFF. Here the CDR3 DNA reads TGTGCCAGCAGTTCAGGGGGCAATGAGCAGTTCTTC.

The J gene is TRBJ1-2, the V gene TRBV2, with D unresolved. CDR1 and CDR2 (germline): SNHLY, FYNNEI. The CDR3 length is 13 residues. The ends were cut back, 0 bases at V and 11 bases at J, with 13 bases in the middle. The CDR3 reads CASSEALGRKYTF. The CDR3 nucleotides are TGTGCCAGCAGTGAAGCGCTCGGCAGAAAGTACACCTTC.

V and J are TRBV29-1 and TRBJ2-3; a weak D match, TRBD1 (5 bases). V was cut by 8 bases and J by 2 bases, with 11 bases left in between. The CDR3 loop spans 12 amino acids. Germline V gives CDR1 SQVTM, CDR2 ANQGSEA. DNA for the CDR3: TGCAGCTCACAGGTCTCCACAGATACGCAGTATTTT. Its translation is CSSQVSTDTQYF.

This clone has only a few counts. The chain has TRBV27 and TRBJ1-2; possibly TRBD1 for D (5 bases). CDR1 is MNHEY, CDR2 SMNVEV, per germline (reference sequence). V shed 2 bases and J shed 6 bases, with 10 bases lying between them. The CDR3 covers 13 residues. For the CDR3, the DNA is TGTGCCAGCAGTTTAGACAGCTTTCATGGCTACACCTTC. Translated, it gives CASSLDSFHGYTF.

This chain links TRBV19 with TRBJ1-3; 8 bases are a match to TRBD1. J gave up 5 bases and V 5 bases, and 5 bases lay outside the gene matches. The germline gives CDR1 LNHDA, CDR2 SQIVND (reference sequence). The CDR3 sequence is 14 residues long. CDR3 protein: CASSRTGNRNTIYF. The CDR3 DNA follows: TGTGCCAGTAGTCGGACAGGGAACAGAAACACCATATATTTT.

V and J are TRBV2 and TRBJ2-5; no clear D gene. The length of the CDR3 is 14 residues. The germline V and J ends were trimmed by 7 bases and 10 bases, with 22 bases remaining between them. The germline V gene encodes CDR1 SNHLY and CDR2 FYNNEI. This chain's CDR3 is CASTPQSVSPGQYF. The CDR3 DNA follows: TGTGCCAGCACCCCACAATCGGTTTCCCCGGGCCAGTACTTC.

The CDR3 region has the DNA TGTGCCAGTAGTATAGTCCCAGGGGGCAGATACGAGCAGTACTTC. This gives the protein CASSIVPGGRYEQYF. The chain recombines TRBV19 with TRBJ2-7; 8 nucleotides line up with TRBD1. Germline V gene lookup returns CDR1 LNHDA and CDR2 SQIVND (reference sequence). The CDR3 is made up of 15 amino acids. With 1 base clipped from V and 4 bases from J, the junction kept 6 bases outside the gene matches.

The genes are TRBV30 and TRBJ1-5; no reliable D call. This CDR3 has 13 residues. With 2 bases removed from V and 7 bases from J, the gap between germline ends came to 12 bases. Looked up from germline, CDR1 is GTSNPN and CDR2 is SVGIG (reference sequence). The CDR3 sequence is CAWSIGERQPQHF. In DNA form, the CDR3 reads TGTGCCTGGAGTATTGGGGAGAGGCAGCCCCAGCATTTT.

In this sample, this clone turned up once. The chain carries TRBV10-1 and TRBJ1-2; D ambiguous. This CDR3 contains 13 residues. The V gene lost 6 bases and the J gene lost 9 bases, with 17 bases spanning the gap. CDR1 WNHNN and CDR2 SYGVQD come from the germline V gene (reference sequence). The chain's CDR3 is CASSVWADRSYTF. The CDR3 DNA sequence: TGCGCCAGCAGCGTCTGGGCCGATAGGAGCTACACCTTC.

This sequence joins TRBV28 and TRBJ2-1; weak D call: TRBD1 (6 bases). CDR1 MDHEN and CDR2 SYDVKM come from the germline V gene. The ends were cut back, 5 bases at V and 4 bases at J, with 12 bases in the middle. This CDR3 has 14 amino acids. The CDR3 DNA is TGTGCCAGCAGTCAGGGGCCACTATACAATGAGCAGTTCTTC. Amino acids: CASSQGPLYNEQFF.

This clone appeared once. DNA of the CDR3: TGTGCCACTAGCGGGAGCTCCTACAATGAGCAGTTCTTC. It is translated as CATSGSSYNEQFF. V and J are TRBV19 and TRBJ2-1; TRBD2 aligns across 10 bases. The CDR3 is made up of 13 amino acids. The germline CDR1 and CDR2 sequences are LNHDA and SQIVND (reference sequence). V was pared by 10 bases and J by 0 bases, with 0 bases of the junction left unmatched. Using reference TRBV19 and TRBJ2-1 for the parts outside the CDR3, the full variable domain is DGGITQSPKYLFRKEGQNVTLSCEQNLNHDAMYWYRQDPGQGLRLIYYSQIVNDFQKGDIAEGYSVSREKKESFPLTVTSAQKNPTAFYLCATSGSSYNEQFFGPGTRLTVL.

The chain uses TRBV25-1 and TRBJ1-1, with TRBD1 as a possible D gene (6 bases). CDR3 size: 12 residues. V lost 5 bases and J 11 bases, leaving 15 bases between the germline ends. Germline CDR1 reads MGHDK; CDR2 reads SYGVNS. CDR3 in amino acids: CASSPMRGGAFF. The CDR3 nucleotides are TGTGCCAGCAGTCCCATGAGGGGGGGCGCTTTCTTT.

The CDR3 region has the DNA TGCAGCGTTGACACAGGGGGGTACTATGGCTACACCTTC. It yields the protein CSVDTGGYYGYTF. The rearrangement links TRBV29-1 to TRBJ1-2; 8 bases agree with TRBD1. The V and J ends lost 3 bases and 3 bases, in that order; junction bases with no gene match: 3. Germline CDR1 is SQVTM and CDR2 is ANQGSEA. The CDR3 is 13 amino acids.

CDR3 protein: CASSEGGANVLTF. The CDR3 DNA is TGTGCCAGTTCCGAGGGAGGGGCCAACGTCCTGACTTTC. The V and J genes are TRBV19 and TRBJ2-6, with D possibly TRBD2 on 5 matching bases. V was shortened by 8 bases and J by 4 bases, with 9 bases between the two germline ends. The V gene's germline CDR1 is LNHDA and CDR2 SQIVND (reference sequence). The CDR3 is 13 amino acids. The full variable domain, in which reference TRBV19 and TRBJ2-6 provide the parts outside the CDR3, is DGGITQSPKYLFRKEGQNVTLSCEQNLNHDAMYWYRQDPGQGLRLIYYSQIVNDFQKGDIAEGYSVSREKKESFPLTVTSAQKNPTAFYLCASSEGGANVLTFGAGSRLTVL.

The V and J genes are TRBV18 and TRBJ1-4; D uncertain. V lost 4 bases, J lost 4 bases, and 16 bases lay in between. Germline V gene data show CDR1 as KGHSH and CDR2 as LQKENI. The CDR3 contains 16 residues. For the CDR3, the DNA is TGTGCCAGCTCACGGGAGAACACCGCTAATAATGAAAAACTGTTTTTT. This codes for CASSRENTANNEKLFF.

The chain uses TRBV7-2 and TRBJ1-2; D is undetermined. Germline values: CDR1 SGHTA, CDR2 FQGNSA. The germline V and J ends were trimmed by 2 bases and 1 base, with 8 bases remaining between them. The CDR3 runs 14 residues. The DNA of the CDR3 is TGTGCCAGCAGCTTAAAGCGGGGTAACTATGGCTACACCTTC. Its translation: CASSLKRGNYGYTF.

The chain links TRBV5-1 to TRBJ1-2; D possibly corresponds to TRBD1 (6 bases). Germline V gives CDR1 SGHRS, CDR2 YFSETQ. This CDR3 has 17 residues. V was clipped by 4 bases and J by 5 bases, with 24 bases between them. CDR3 nucleotide sequence: TGCGCCAGCAGCCTTGGGGACACATGGGGCCTTTTATATGGCTACACCTTC. It encodes CASSLGDTWGLLYGYTF.

The rearrangement joins TRBV28 to TRBJ2-1; D gene unclear. The CDR3 is 13 amino acids. Trimming cost V 3 bases and J 4 bases, with 7 bases left between them. CDR1 is MDHEN and CDR2 is SYDVKM in the germline V gene. This chain's CDR3 is CASSFSAYNEQFF. CDR3 sequence (DNA): TGTGCCAGCAGTTTCAGCGCATACAATGAGCAGTTCTTC.